Shown below are 15 T cell receptor beta chains from a single sample sequenced in a study of blood T cell repertoires in COVID-19 (dated by TCRdb to 2020 to 2022). Library method: the immunoSEQ multiplex PCR assay. Drawn from immuneACCESS, this table holds only the in-frame rearrangements with V and J called that TCRdb kept. Clones are partly lost; checked studies trace under half to an unresolved V gene and leave the rest unexplained. The sample table contains 110,000 or so clones; only one count was recorded for roughly 79% of them. Of the sample, approximately 9% is held by the ten largest clones. Sequencing input: peripheral blood. Source of these receptors: a woman aged 70-85 years with acute or convalescent COVID-19.

The chain combines TRBV4-3 with TRBJ2-7, with 9 bases aligning to TRBD1. In germline, CDR1 is LGHNA, CDR2 YSLEER. CDR3 length equals 16 residues. V shed 3 bases and J 3 bases; nucleotides not matched to a gene: 9. CDR3 DNA: TGCGCCAGCAGCCAGGACAGGACAGGGGTTGGCTACGAGCAGTACTTC. Translating it yields CASSQDRTGVGYEQYF.

The gene calls are TRBV5-6 and TRBJ2-5; 13 nucleotides line up with TRBD2. The germline gives CDR1 SGHDT, CDR2 YYEEEE. J was trimmed by 2 bases and V by 7 bases; bases with no gene match: 14. The CDR3 length is 18 residues. The CDR3 bases are TGTGCCAGCGGACGACTAGGACTAGCGGGAGAGGGGCAAGAGACCCAGTACTTC. It translates to CASGRLGLAGEGQETQYF. The full variable domain, its missing parts supplied by reference TRBV5-6 and TRBJ2-5, is DAGVTQSPTHLIKTRGQQVTLRCSPKSGHDTVSWYQQALGQGPQFIFQYYEEEERQRGNFPDRFSGHQFPNYSSELNVNALLLGDSALYLCASGRLGLAGEGQETQYFGPGTRLLVL.

This clone was observed a single time. The gene calls are TRBV5-1 and TRBJ1-1; TRBD1 matches at 8 bases. Trimming at V came to 4 bases and at J to 3 bases, leaving 8 bases not matched to a gene. Germline V gives CDR1 SGHRS, CDR2 YFSETQ. The CDR3 covers 15 residues. The CDR3: CASSTNGQGDTEAFF. The CDR3 bases are TGCGCCAGCAGCACCAACGGACAGGGAGACACTGAAGCTTTCTTT.

The chain joins TRBV27 to TRBJ2-6; D is unresolved. The CDR3 loop spans 17 amino acids. Germline values: CDR1 MNHEY, CDR2 SMNVEV (reference sequence). Trimming took 3 bases from V and 2 from J, leaving 14 bases between them. CDR3 in amino acids: CASSFSTISPGANVLTF. The CDR3 bases are TGTGCCAGCAGTTTTTCGACAATTTCCCCTGGGGCCAACGTCCTGACTTTC.

The rearrangement uses TRBV3-1 (or the pseudogene TRBV3-2) and TRBJ1-1; possibly TRBD1 for D (5 bases). The germline V gene has CDR1 LGHDT and CDR2 YNNKEL (reference sequence). Trimming removed 1 base from V and 2 bases from J, with 11 bases in between. The CDR3 consists of 15 residues. CDR3 nucleotide sequence: TGTGCCAGCAGCCAAGCTCGACAGCTCAACACTGAAGCTTTCTTT. Translating it yields CASSQARQLNTEAFF.

V and J are TRBV2 and TRBJ1-2, with TRBD1 matching 7 bases. The length of the CDR3 is 13 residues. Germline values: CDR1 SNHLY, CDR2 FYNNEI. The V segment lost 5 bases and the J segment 2 bases; nucleotides outside the gene matches: 2. CDR3 region: CASSTTGNYGYTF. CDR3 DNA: TGTGCCAGCAGTACGACAGGGAACTATGGCTACACCTTC.

This clone came up once. V usage is TRBV19 and J usage is TRBJ1-5; the match to TRBD1 covers 8 bases. The junction had 10 bases not matched to a gene; V was cut back by 5 bases and J by 1 base. This CDR3 is built from 17 residues. The germline gives CDR1 LNHDA, CDR2 SQIVND (reference sequence). The CDR3 sequence is CASSSQGALLSNQPQHF. As DNA, the CDR3 is TGTGCCAGTAGTTCCCAGGGGGCCCTTTTGAGCAATCAGCCCCAGCATTTT.

The J gene is TRBJ2-2, the V gene TRBV2, with 7 bases matching TRBD2. Germline CDR1 and CDR2: SNHLY and FYNNEI. The length of the CDR3 is 16 residues. V lost 6 bases to trimming and J lost 1 base; unmatched junction nucleotides: 8. The CDR3 sequence is CASSPLTGGNTGELFF. CDR3 nucleotide sequence: TGTGCCAGCAGCCCCCTGACGGGGGGGAACACCGGGGAGCTGTTTTTT.

The chain combines TRBV14 with TRBJ2-2, with TRBD2 identical over 8 bases. The CDR3 has 15 residues. Germline V gene data show CDR1 as SGHDN and CDR2 as FVKESK. The trim removed 3 bases at V and 5 bases at J, leaving 5 bases unmatched. The CDR3 nucleotides read TGTGCCAGCAGCCAGGGCGGGGGGCCAACCGGGGAGCTGTTTTTT. This codes for CASSQGGGPTGELFF.

This clone has only a few counts. V gene TRBV7-8 combines with J gene TRBJ1-6; D gene unclear. CDR3 length: 16 amino acids. The ends were cut back, 0 bases at V and 3 bases at J, with 9 bases in the middle. Germline CDR1 SGHVS, CDR2 FQNEAQ. The CDR3 DNA sequence: TGTGCCAGCAGCTTAGCGGCAGACTTCTATAATTCACCCCTCCACTTT. This codes for CASSLAADFYNSPLHF.

The chain combines TRBV7-3 with TRBJ2-1; 14 nucleotides line up with TRBD2. The CDR3 is made up of 16 amino acids. With 5 bases clipped from V and 7 bases from J, the junction kept 7 bases outside the gene matches. Germline V gene sequence: CDR1 SGHTA, CDR2 FQGTGA. The CDR3 reads CASSLPGLAGENEQFF. DNA for the CDR3: TGTGCCAGCAGCCTACCGGGACTAGCGGGAGAAAATGAGCAGTTCTTC.

The CDR3 region has the DNA TGCGCCAGCAGCCAAGTCTTCTCTGGGGCCAACGTCCTGACTTTC. This codes for CASSQVFSGANVLTF. J is TRBJ2-6 and V is TRBV4-1, with no clear D. Trimming took off 1 base at V and 0 bases at J, with 4 bases between the two ends. Looked up from germline, CDR1 is MGHRA and CDR2 is YSYEKL. CDR3 length equals 15 residues.

The chain combines TRBV10-1 with TRBJ1-2, with a tentative D call TRBD1 (6 bases). Trimming shortened V by 3 bases and J by 2 bases, and 10 bases separated the two germline ends. The CDR3 consists of 14 residues. Germline lookup yields CDR1 WNHNN and CDR2 SYGVQD (reference sequence). CDR3 residues: CASSESGANYGYTF. The CDR3, as DNA: TGCGCCAGCAGTGAATCAGGGGCGAACTATGGCTACACCTTC.

The V gene is TRBV6-5, the J gene TRBJ1-1; D is perhaps TRBD1 (6 bases). V was trimmed by 10 bases and J by 1 base, leaving 19 bases between them. Germline assignment: CDR1 MNHEY and CDR2 SVGAGI. The CDR3 contains 15 residues. The CDR3 is CAIKRTGGGNTEAFF. CDR3 DNA sequence: TGTGCCATAAAACGGACGGGAGGGGGGAACACTGAAGCTTTCTTT.

This clone was seen only once. The chain couples TRBV5-5 to TRBJ2-3; 7 bases are a match to TRBD2. The ends lost 0 bases at V and 0 bases at J; junction bases unmatched: 10. CDR1 is SGHKS and CDR2 is YYEKEE in the germline V gene (reference sequence). The CDR3 sequence is 18 residues long. The CDR3 is CASSLGLAGLPSTDTQYF. CDR3 DNA: TGTGCCAGCAGCTTGGGACTAGCAGGACTACCTAGCACAGATACGCAGTATTTT.